The 22 T cell receptor beta chains below were found in one sample sequenced in a study of T cells expressing NK-cell markers. TCRdb reprocessed the 5' RACE reads, with one entry per CDR3 protein and no DNA. Recorded for this sample: more than 400,000 distinct CDR3 sequences. Sequenced input: blood T cells: a sorted CD56 or NKG2C T cell subset, CD4+ or CD8+ T cells, or bulk PBMC T cells (not recorded which). Receptors were obtained from a woman aged 18-70 years in good health.

The J gene is TRBJ1-6, the V gene TRBV12-3 or TRBV12-4. The CDR3 contains 15 residues. The CDR3 here is CASSIAGLGNSPLHF.

This chain connects TRBV5-4 to TRBJ1-3; there is no DNA to check the TCRdb D call of TRBD1. The CDR3 has 16 amino acids. Germline CDR1 reads SGHNT; CDR2 reads YYREEE (reference sequence). The CDR3 sequence: CASSIQGAPSGNTIYF. Combining the CDR3 with reference TRBV5-4 and TRBJ1-3 gives the whole variable domain ETGVTQSPTHLIKTRGQQVTLRCSSQSGHNTVSWYQQALGQGPQFIFQYYREEENGRGNFPPRFSGLQFPNYSSELNVNALELDDSALYLCASSIQGAPSGNTIYFGEGSWLTVV.

The chain's CDR3 is CASSSSYYQETQYF. The chain links TRBV11-2 to TRBJ2-5. The CDR3 sequence is 14 residues long. Germline V gene sequence: CDR1 SGHAT, CDR2 FQNNGV.

The chain is built from TRBV30 and TRBJ2-1. Germline V lookup: CDR1 GTSNPN, CDR2 SVGIG (reference sequence). This CDR3 is 12 amino acids long. This CDR3 reads CAWVGDYNEQFF.

The genes are TRBV21-1 and TRBJ2-4; TCRdb designates TRBD1, a call that cannot be tested without DNA. TRBV21-1 is assigned pseudogene status. This CDR3 is built from 16 residues. CDR3 loop: CARFRDSRCGKNIQYF.

V usage is TRBV6-1 and J usage is TRBJ1-2; no DNA is available, so the TRBD1 call from TCRdb remains unchecked. In germline, CDR1 is MNHNS, CDR2 SASEGT. The CDR3 covers 14 residues. The CDR3 here is CASSMGQGNYGYTF.

The rearrangement links TRBV29-1 to TRBJ1-4; TCRdb indicates TRBD1, and absent DNA this call remains unverified. In germline, CDR1 is SQVTM, CDR2 ANQGSEA. This CDR3 is 16 amino acids long. This chain's CDR3 is CSVGINRAATNEKLFF.

V is TRBV7-2 and J is TRBJ2-1; TCRdb picks TRBD1, but there is no DNA to check that call. Germline values: CDR1 SGHTA, CDR2 FQGNSA. The CDR3 length is 14 residues. CDR3 sequence reads: CASSLKGWGNEQFF.

The chain carries TRBV20-1 and TRBJ2-5; the TCRdb call, TRBD1, lacks DNA for checking. The CDR3 sequence is 16 residues long. The V gene's germline CDR1 is DFQATT and CDR2 SNEGSKA (reference sequence). CDR3: CSARDSGRFTGETQYF.

The gene calls are TRBV28 and TRBJ2-1; there is no DNA to check the TCRdb D call of TRBD2. The germline CDR1 and CDR2 sequences are MDHEN and SYDVKM. The CDR3 consists of 14 residues. The CDR3: CASRSAGGLGEQFF.

V usage is TRBV28 and J usage is TRBJ2-5; TCRdb's D gene call, TRBD2, goes unchecked for lack of DNA. This CDR3 is 15 amino acids long. Germline V gene sequence: CDR1 MDHEN, CDR2 SYDVKM. The CDR3: CASSLVTRVSETQYF. The full variable domain, completed using reference TRBV28 and TRBJ2-5, is DVKVTQSSRYLVKRTGEKVFLECVQDMDHENMFWYRQDPGLGLRLIYFSYDVKMKEKGDIPEGYSVSREKKERFSLILESASTNQTSMYLCASSLVTRVSETQYFGPGTRLLVL.

The gene calls are TRBV20-1 and TRBJ2-5; TCRdb calls TRBD1, which cannot be checked without DNA. CDR1 and CDR2 from the germline V gene are DFQATT and SNEGSKA (reference sequence). The CDR3 spans 14 residues. The chain's CDR3 is CSAARGQGGETQYF.

The J gene is TRBJ2-7, the V gene TRBV3-1; TCRdb's D gene call, TRBD2, goes unchecked for lack of DNA. Germline CDR1 LGHDT, CDR2 YNNKEL (reference sequence). This CDR3 is built from 16 residues. The CDR3 reads CASSPPGLAGVYEQYF.

The gene calls are TRBV7-3 and TRBJ1-1; without DNA, the TCRdb call of TRBD1 cannot be checked. This CDR3 comprises 14 residues. Germline CDR1 SGHTA, CDR2 FQGTGA. CDR3: CASSLGQGVTEAFF.

V usage is TRBV6-1 and J usage is TRBJ2-1; TCRdb reports TRBD1, a call that lacks DNA to check it against. The CDR3 runs 15 residues. Germline assignment: CDR1 MNHNS and CDR2 SASEGT. CDR3: CASSQGERAYNEQFF.

The rearrangement links TRBV15 to TRBJ2-2; TCRdb's D call, TRBD1, is unchecked because there is no DNA. This CDR3 contains 17 residues. Germline loops: CDR1 LNHNV, CDR2 YYDKDF (reference sequence). The CDR3 reads CATSRPQTGTATGELFF.

The rearrangement uses TRBV7-9 and TRBJ2-5. The CDR3 totals 11 residues. Looked up from germline, CDR1 is SEHNR and CDR2 is FQNEAQ (reference sequence). CDR3 in amino acids: CASSYGGTQYF.

The gene calls are TRBV19 and TRBJ2-7; the TCRdb call, TRBD1, lacks DNA for checking. In germline, CDR1 is LNHDA, CDR2 SQIVND (reference sequence). The CDR3 is made up of 14 amino acids. Here the CDR3 reads CASSIGVTGNEQYF.

The chain carries TRBV9 and TRBJ2-3; without DNA, the TCRdb call of TRBD2 cannot be checked. The CDR3 is 19 amino acids. Per germline, CDR1 SGDLS and CDR2 YYNGEE. The CDR3 loop reads CASSPQGSGRLEGTDTQYF. Together with reference TRBV9 and TRBJ2-3, the CDR3 gives the full variable domain: DSGVTQTPKHLITATGQRVTLRCSPRSGDLSVYWYQQSLDQGLQFLIQYYNGEERAKGNILERFSAQQFPDLHSELNLSSLELGDSALYFCASSPQGSGRLEGTDTQYFGPGTRLTVL.

The chain uses TRBV28 and TRBJ2-6; lacking DNA, the TRBD2 call made by TCRdb goes unchecked. This CDR3 is built from 20 residues. Germline CDR1 is MDHEN and CDR2 is SYDVKM. The chain's CDR3 is CASSLYTQGSGGDGANVLTF.

The rearrangement joins TRBV10-3 to TRBJ2-7; the TRBD2 assignment by TCRdb is unverifiable without DNA. CDR3 length: 16 amino acids. Germline V gene data show CDR1 as ENHRY and CDR2 as SYGVKD. The CDR3 is CAISESTSGLLHEQYF.

The CDR3 loop is CASSEAKNIQYF. V usage is TRBV25-1 and J usage is TRBJ2-4. This CDR3 has 12 residues. Looked up from germline, CDR1 is MGHDK and CDR2 is SYGVNS.